The rows below give T cell receptor beta chains drawn from one sample of a study of blood T cell repertoires in COVID-19. TCRdb's table, derived via immunoSEQ multiplex PCR, lists solely in-frame clones and lacks some. The top ten hold under 11% of the sample, which has a few hundred thousand clones, around 84% seen once. Sequenced sample: PBMCs or T cells enriched from blood (not recorded which). These receptors were obtained from a young woman who had recovered from COVID-19. Each CDR3 is given with its conserved first and last residue. The D gene is left open where the match is weak. Clone size is shown for a subset of rows, as once, few, many or a class of expanded clone.

few	TRBJ1-4	TRBV21-1	-	CASSKASTGDFNATNEKLFF	TGTGCCAGCAGCAAAGCGTCGACAGGGGATTTTAATGCAACTAATGAAAAACTGTTTTTT
-	TRBJ2-7	TRBV28	TRBD2	CASSLDLAGGRGEQYF	TGTGCCAGCAGTTTAGACTTAGCGGGAGGAAGGGGCGAGCAGTACTTC
-	TRBJ1-2	TRBV12-3/TRBV12-4	TRBD1	CASKRQGEGYTF	TGTGCCAGCAAAAGACAGGGGGAAGGCTACACCTTC
once	TRBJ1-2	TRBV12-3/TRBV12-4	-	CASRVGYGYTF	TGTGCCAGCAGGGTCGGCTATGGCTACACCTTC
-	TRBJ2-5	TRBV11-2	TRBD2	CASSLDQGSGGSKTQYF	TGTGCCAGCAGCTTAGATCAGGGTAGCGGGGGGTCGAAGACCCAGTACTTC
-	TRBJ1-1	TRBV19	-	CASRTQGWTEAFF	TGTGCCAGTAGAACTCAGGGGTGGACTGAAGCTTTCTTT
-	TRBJ1-1	TRBV5-1	TRBD1	CASSSPTGADTEAFF	TGCGCCAGCAGCTCACCGACAGGGGCGGACACTGAAGCTTTCTTT
-	TRBJ1-3	TRBV5-6	-	CASSLRSSGNTIYF	TGTGCCAGCAGCTTGAGGAGCTCTGGAAACACCATATATTTT
-	TRBJ1-2	TRBV29-1	-	CSVSAGVNYGYTF	TGCAGCGTTTCCGCGGGGGTTAACTATGGCTACACCTTC
-	TRBJ1-1	TRBV27	TRBD1	CASSARQGAPTEAFF	TGTGCCAGCAGTGCTCGACAGGGGGCGCCGACTGAAGCTTTCTTT
-	TRBJ2-7	TRBV25-1	TRBD1	CASSGDRALTHEQYF	TGTGCCAGCAGTGGAGACAGGGCTCTTACCCACGAGCAGTACTTC
-	TRBJ1-3	TRBV3-1/TRBV3-2	-	CASSQDPRGYPYF	TGTGCCAGCAGCCAAGATCCCAGGGGCTACCCATATTTT
once	TRBJ1-4	TRBV5-1	TRBD1	CASSFRTGTNEKLFF	TGCGCCAGCAGCTTCCGGACAGGGACTAATGAAAAACTGTTTTTT
-	TRBJ2-1	TRBV30	-	CAWSVRESIFHEQFF	TGTGCCTGGAGTGTAAGGGAGAGTATCTTTCATGAGCAGTTCTTC
-	TRBJ1-1	TRBV9	-	CASSARGTNTEAFF	TGTGCCAGCAGCGCCCGGGGGACGAACACTGAAGCTTTCTTT
-	TRBJ2-2	TRBV5-8	-	CASRTTGNTGELFF	TGTGCCAGCAGGACGACGGGGAACACCGGGGAGCTGTTTTTT
-	TRBJ1-1	TRBV27	-	CASSLTGTPNTEAFF	TGTGCCAGCAGTTTAACCGGGACACCTAACACTGAAGCTTTCTTT
-	TRBJ1-2	TRBV29-1	-	CSVEPYLGSYGYTF	TGCAGCGTTGAACCATACCTGGGGAGCTATGGCTACACCTTC
-	TRBJ2-4	TRBV4-1	-	CASSQDWEAIAKNIQYF	TGCGCCAGCAGCCAAGATTGGGAGGCCATAGCCAAAAACATTCAGTACTTC
-	TRBJ2-7	TRBV2	TRBD2	CASSELGLAGPRSYEQYF	TGTGCCAGCAGTGAACTGGGACTAGCGGGACCAAGGTCCTACGAGCAGTACTTC
-	TRBJ1-2	TRBV19	TRBD1	CASSIPGQGVRGGYTF	TGTGCCAGTAGTATCCCGGGACAGGGGGTTCGAGGAGGCTACACCTTC
once	TRBJ2-7	TRBV5-4	TRBD2	CASSSSGSGGVSPEQYF	TGTGCCAGCAGCTCTTCGGGCAGCGGGGGCGTCAGTCCCGAGCAGTACTTC
-	TRBJ1-4	TRBV6-5	-	CASRAAGGAKLFF	TGTGCCAGCAGGGCCGCGGGGGGGGCAAAACTGTTTTTT
-	TRBJ2-4	TRBV2	-	CASSEIDIQYF	TGTGCCAGCAGTGAAATAGACATTCAGTACTTC
-	TRBJ1-2	TRBV30	-	CAWRGASGYGYTF	TGTGCCTGGAGGGGGGCCTCAGGCTATGGCTACACCTTC
-	TRBJ1-1	TRBV6-1	TRBD1	CASSETGTANYLEAFF	TGTGCCAGCAGTGAAACCGGGACAGCCAACTACCTTGAAGCTTTCTTT
once	TRBJ2-3	TRBV28	-	CASSSWGTPMSTDTQYF	TGTGCCAGCAGTTCCTGGGGGACACCAATGAGCACAGATACGCAGTATTTT
-	TRBJ1-6	TRBV3-1/TRBV3-2	TRBD1	CASSQEGTGYSPLHF	TGTGCCAGCAGCCAAGAGGGGACAGGGTATTCACCCCTCCACTTT
-	TRBJ2-1	TRBV4-2	TRBD2	CASSQGGGLAGVRSYNEQFF	TGTGCCAGCAGCCAAGGCGGGGGACTAGCGGGAGTTAGGTCCTACAATGAGCAGTTCTTC
-	TRBJ1-2	TRBV7-6	-	CASSSPQGYGYTF	TGTGCCAGCAGCTCCCCCCAGGGCTATGGCTACACCTTC